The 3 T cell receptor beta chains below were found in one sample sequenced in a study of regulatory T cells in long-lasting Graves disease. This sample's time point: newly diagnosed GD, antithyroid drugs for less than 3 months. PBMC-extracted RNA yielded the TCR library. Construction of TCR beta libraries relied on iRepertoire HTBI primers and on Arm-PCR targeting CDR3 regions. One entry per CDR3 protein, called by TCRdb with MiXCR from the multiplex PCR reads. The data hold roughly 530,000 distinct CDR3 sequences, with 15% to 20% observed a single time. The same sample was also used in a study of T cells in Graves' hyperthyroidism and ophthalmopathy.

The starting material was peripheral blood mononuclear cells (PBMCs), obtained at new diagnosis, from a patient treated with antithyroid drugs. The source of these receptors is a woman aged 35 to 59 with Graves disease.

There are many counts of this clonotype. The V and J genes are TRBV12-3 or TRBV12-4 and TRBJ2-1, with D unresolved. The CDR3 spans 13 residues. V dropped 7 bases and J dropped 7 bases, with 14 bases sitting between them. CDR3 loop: CASMSPLVNEQFF. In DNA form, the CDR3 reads TGTGCCAGCATGTCCCCCTTAGTAAATGAGCAGTTCTTC.

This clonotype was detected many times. Here the CDR3 DNA reads TGTGCCAGCAGTTGGGACCTACGCGGGGGCTACACCTTC. Encoded protein: CASSWDLRGGYTF. The chain uses TRBV12-3 or TRBV12-4 and TRBJ1-2; a weak D match, TRBD1 (5 bases). V gave up 4 bases and J gave up 8 bases, with 14 bases separating them. CDR3 length: 13 amino acids.

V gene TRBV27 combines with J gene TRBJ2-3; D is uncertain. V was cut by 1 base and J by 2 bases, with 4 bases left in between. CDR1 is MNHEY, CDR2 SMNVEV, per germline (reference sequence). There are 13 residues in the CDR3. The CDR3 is CASSLFVTDTQYF. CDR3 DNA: TGTGCCAGCAGTTTATTCGTCACAGATACGCAGTATTTT.